What follows are 31 T cell receptor beta chains derived from one specimen sequenced in a study of shared clonotypes between healthy human individuals (TCRdb year 2020). CD8 naive samples were obtained by positive selection for CCR7 among CD45RO-negative cells, yielding a CD45RA+CCR7+ population from which TemRA cells were excluded. The protocol used for the library was the immunoSEQ multiplex PCR assay. The immuneACCESS repertoire file appears here via TCRdb, limited to in-frame rearrangements. These files lack a portion of the clones; in checked studies, under half of the deficit traces to unresolved V genes, and the cause of the others is not known. The sample records approximately 810,000 clones, approximately 92% of which are singletons. Together, the top ten hold around 24% of the sample. Sequencing input: naive CD8+ T cells sorted from blood. The meaning of the sample's cell subset or site label: CD45RA+CCR7+. Receptor source: a man aged 25 to 40 in good health.

This clone was seen a handful of times. The rearrangement uses TRBV9 and TRBJ2-3; 11 nucleotides match TRBD2. CDR3 length: 15 amino acids. Germline CDR1 reads SGDLS; CDR2 reads YYNGEE. Germline trimming cut 3 bases from V and 2 bases from J; bases unmatched to any gene: 2. The CDR3 is CASSAGLAVTDTQYF. The CDR3 DNA reads TGTGCCAGCAGCGCGGGACTAGCGGTCACAGATACGCAGTATTTT.

The chain uses TRBV4-3 and TRBJ2-1; 9 bases match TRBD2. The CDR3 has 16 residues. Germline CDR1 is LGHNA and CDR2 is YSLEER. V dropped 3 bases and J dropped 4; count of bases not matched to a gene: 7. The CDR3 loop is CASSQTIAGVYNEQFF. CDR3 sequence (DNA): TGCGCCAGCAGCCAGACAATAGCGGGAGTGTACAATGAGCAGTTCTTC.

This clone was detected only once. The rearrangement links TRBV9 to TRBJ2-1, with TRBD1 as a possible D gene (5 bases). V dropped 6 bases and J dropped 6 bases, with 10 bases sitting between them. Germline V lookup: CDR1 SGDLS, CDR2 YYNGEE. The CDR3 spans 12 residues. Here the CDR3 DNA reads TGTGCCAGCACTAGGGGATCCAATGAGCAGTTCTTC. Its protein is CASTRGSNEQFF. Full variable domain (rest looked up from reference TRBV9 and TRBJ2-1): DSGVTQTPKHLITATGQRVTLRCSPRSGDLSVYWYQQSLDQGLQFLIQYYNGEERAKGNILERFSAQQFPDLHSELNLSSLELGDSALYFCASTRGSNEQFFGPGTRLTVL.

The chain is built from TRBV27 and TRBJ2-7; 8 bases map to TRBD2. With 2 bases clipped from V and 6 bases from J, the junction kept 6 bases outside the gene matches. Germline V CDR1 and CDR2: MNHEY, SMNVEV (reference sequence). The CDR3 runs 14 residues. The CDR3 here is CASSLKREKAEQYF. The CDR3 nucleotides are TGTGCCAGCAGTTTAAAGCGGGAGAAAGCCGAGCAGTACTTC.

As regards this clone: This may arise from a read error, as a much more abundant clone is one base away. The genes are TRBV7-9 and TRBJ2-7; D is uncertain. The CDR3 has 12 residues. V was pared by 2 bases and J by 3 bases, with 5 bases between. Germline CDR1 and CDR2: SEHNR and FQNEAQ (reference sequence). The CDR3 reads CASSLYNYEQYF. The CDR3 nucleotides are TGTGCCAGCAGCTTATACAACTACGAGCAGTACTTC.

The CDR3 bases are TGTGCCAGCAGCCCCCGACTAGCGGGAGGCTCTGGGGCCAACGTCCTGACTTTC. Amino acids: CASSPRLAGGSGANVLTF. The J gene is TRBJ2-6, the V gene TRBV7-9, with 13 nucleotides matching TRBD2. The CDR3 contains 18 residues. The V gene end was trimmed by 5 bases and the J gene end by 0 bases; junction bases not matched to a gene: 4. CDR1 is SEHNR and CDR2 is FQNEAQ in the germline V gene (reference sequence).

Worth noting for this clone: A far larger clone is one nucleotide away, so this likely arose from a read error. Other DNA sequences in this sample translate to the same CDR3. This sequence joins TRBV7-9 and TRBJ2-7; TRBD1 agrees at 11 bases. With V trimmed by 5 bases and J by 3 bases, 3 bases remained unmatched. This CDR3 comprises 14 residues. Germline CDR1 SEHNR, CDR2 FQNEAQ (reference sequence). The CDR3 reads CASSPGTGGYEQYF. For the CDR3, the DNA is TGTGCCAGCAGCCCTGGGACAGGGGGCTACGAGCAGTACTTC.

The chain joins TRBV29-1 to TRBJ2-1; 12 nucleotides agree with TRBD2. Germline CDR1 is SQVTM and CDR2 is ANQGSEA. Losses at the gene ends were 0 bases for V and 1 base for J; bases not matched to a gene: 10. The CDR3 has 19 residues. CDR3 sequence: CSVEDSLAGGGTSYNEQFF. CDR3 nucleotide sequence: TGCAGCGTTGAAGATTCACTAGCGGGAGGTGGGACGTCCTACAATGAGCAGTTCTTC.

The chain combines TRBV23-1 with TRBJ2-7, with 8 bases aligning to TRBD1. TRBV23-1 is an open reading frame whose function is uncertain. V shed 0 bases and J 2 bases; nucleotides not matched to a gene: 6. This CDR3 comprises 16 residues. The CDR3 loop is CASSQSPSDRAYEQYF. CDR3 sequence (DNA): TGCGCCAGCAGTCAATCCCCTTCGGACAGGGCCTACGAGCAGTACTTC.

This chain connects TRBV19 to TRBJ2-7; TRBD2 matches 10 bases. Germline V gene data show CDR1 as LNHDA and CDR2 as SQIVND (reference sequence). V lost 4 bases to trimming and J lost 2 bases; unmatched junction nucleotides: 8. The CDR3 contains 16 residues. As DNA, the CDR3 is TGTGCCAGTAGTACCCCCTCTAGCGGGAGCCCCTACGAGCAGTACTTC. It translates to CASSTPSSGSPYEQYF.

The genes are TRBV9 and TRBJ1-1; no reliable D call. V was cut by 0 bases and J by 0 bases, with 12 bases left in between. Germline CDR1 is SGDLS and CDR2 is YYNGEE. The CDR3 is 16 amino acids. CDR3 protein: CASSVGERHMNTEAFF. The DNA for the CDR3 is TGTGCCAGCAGCGTAGGCGAACGCCACATGAACACTGAAGCTTTCTTT.

This chain links TRBV4-3 with TRBJ2-2, with D possibly TRBD2 on 5 matching bases. The germline gives CDR1 LGHNA, CDR2 YSLEER. V was cut by 5 bases and J by 5 bases, with 12 bases left in between. This CDR3 is 14 amino acids long. CDR3 region: CASSMGRTTGELFF. The CDR3 DNA follows: TGCGCCAGCAGCATGGGGAGAACTACCGGGGAGCTGTTTTTT.

The chain has TRBV9 and TRBJ2-1, with 8 bases matching TRBD1. Germline V CDR1 and CDR2: SGDLS, YYNGEE. V dropped 4 bases and J dropped 7; count of bases not matched to a gene: 7. This CDR3 is built from 14 residues. CDR3 region: CASSKDRVSNEQFF. In DNA form, the CDR3 reads TGTGCCAGCAGCAAGGACAGGGTTTCGAATGAGCAGTTCTTC.

This clone was seen a handful of times. The genes are TRBV27 and TRBJ1-5; D perhaps matches TRBD1 (5 bases). Germline-derived CDR1 and CDR2 are MNHEY and SMNVEV (reference sequence). CDR3 length: 15 amino acids. Trimming removed 7 bases from V and 2 bases from J, with 15 bases in between. CDR3 DNA: TGTGCCAGCACGTTTCGGTGGGGGGGCAATCAGCCCCAGCATTTT. This sequence encodes CASTFRWGGNQPQHF.

The rearrangement links TRBV28 to TRBJ2-1; D not certain. The CDR3 has 15 residues. Trimming removed 2 bases from V and 2 bases from J, with 10 bases in between. The germline V gene has CDR1 MDHEN and CDR2 SYDVKM. The CDR3, as DNA: TGTGCCAGCAGTTTAGGCGCAGCCACCTACAATGAGCAGTTCTTC. Its protein is CASSLGAATYNEQFF.

The chain couples TRBV7-2 to TRBJ2-1; TRBD1 or TRBD2 may be the D gene (5 bases each). The CDR3 loop spans 19 amino acids. CDR1 is SGHTA, CDR2 FQGNSA, per germline. Trimming took 2 bases from V and 5 from J, leaving 25 bases between them. In DNA form, the CDR3 reads TGTGCCAGCAGCTTAAGGTGGTACCAGGTTCGGGACGAACACAATGAGCAGTTCTTC. Residues: CASSLRWYQVRDEHNEQFF.

The chain joins TRBV11-2 to TRBJ2-2, with no clear D. This CDR3 is 13 amino acids long. Trimming left V 8 bases short and J 4 bases short, with 11 bases between. CDR1 and CDR2 (germline): SGHAT, FQNNGV. CDR3 DNA: TGTGCCAGCCTGACGCGAGCCACCGGGGAGCTGTTTTTT. It specifies CASLTRATGELFF.

The chain has TRBV5-4 and TRBJ2-1, with 16 bases matching TRBD2. Germline CDR1 is SGHNT and CDR2 is YYREEE (reference sequence). Trimming removed 3 bases from V and 6 bases from J; junction bases left unmatched: 9. The CDR3 has 18 residues. The CDR3 DNA reads TGTGCCAGCAGCTCGGGACTAGCGGGAGGGCCCATACTCAATGAGCAGTTCTTC. Its protein is CASSSGLAGGPILNEQFF.

The table lists this clone with a few counts. The rearrangement links TRBV2 to TRBJ2-7; a weak D match, TRBD1 (6 bases). Trimming left V 2 bases short and J 3 bases short, with 14 bases between. This CDR3 has 15 amino acids. Germline V lookup: CDR1 SNHLY, CDR2 FYNNEI. The CDR3 region has the DNA TGTGCCAGCAGTGAAATCAGGGACACCCACTACGAGCAGTACTTC. This sequence encodes CASSEIRDTHYEQYF.

This chain connects TRBV4-1 to TRBJ2-3, with a possible D match to TRBD1 (5 bases). Germline V gene data show CDR1 as MGHRA and CDR2 as YSYEKL. This CDR3 has 16 residues. The ends were cut back, 4 bases at V and 0 bases at J, with 14 bases in the middle. The CDR3 DNA reads as TGCGCCAGCAGCCTACCAGGGTATCCTAGCACAGATACGCAGTATTTT. Its protein is CASSLPGYPSTDTQYF.

This clone has a handful of counts. J is TRBJ2-2 and V is TRBV7-6; D might be TRBD2 (5 bases). This CDR3 has 15 amino acids. Per germline, CDR1 SGHVS and CDR2 FNYEAQ. Trimming stripped 1 base from V and 3 bases from J, with 9 bases between. The CDR3 loop is CASSLDEGYTGELFF. The CDR3 nucleotides are TGTGCCAGCAGCTTAGATGAGGGATACACCGGGGAGCTGTTTTTT.

The chain uses TRBV7-2 and TRBJ1-2; D is unclear. The length of the CDR3 is 13 residues. Trimming took off 1 base at V and 3 bases at J, with 6 bases between the two ends. CDR1 and CDR2 from the germline V gene are SGHTA and FQGNSA. CDR3 sequence: CASSLGPDYGYTF. As DNA, the CDR3 is TGTGCCAGCAGCTTAGGGCCGGACTATGGCTACACCTTC.

The gene calls are TRBV4-1 and TRBJ2-1, with 11 bases matching TRBD1. The germline V gene encodes CDR1 MGHRA and CDR2 YSYEKL. V lost 4 bases, J lost 8 bases, and 10 bases stayed unmatched. The CDR3 loop spans 16 amino acids. The CDR3 loop is CASSPEPGQGVHEQFF. DNA of the CDR3: TGCGCCAGCAGCCCTGAGCCGGGACAGGGGGTCCATGAGCAGTTCTTC.

Of note for this clone: The sample has other DNA sequences that encode this CDR3 too. Here the CDR3 DNA reads TGTGCCAGCAGCTTAGGGAACCAGCCCCAGCATTTT. Protein sequence: CASSLGNQPQHF. The chain employs TRBV7-9 and TRBJ1-5; D not certain. There are 12 residues in the CDR3. The germline gives CDR1 SEHNR, CDR2 FQNEAQ (reference sequence). The V end was cut by 1 base, the J end by 7 bases, with 5 bases between.

This clone was picked up one time. The chain combines TRBV28 with TRBJ1-1, with D uncertain. The length of the CDR3 is 11 residues. V dropped 7 bases and J dropped 11 bases, with 14 bases sitting between them. Looked up from germline, CDR1 is MDHEN and CDR2 is SYDVKM. The CDR3, as DNA: TGTGCCAGCACCCTTTCTTTCTTGGCTTTCTTT. Amino acid sequence: CASTLSFLAFF.

The table lists this clone with a few counts. Mismatch with germline at one junction end may stem from a read error. The chain links TRBV7-7 to TRBJ2-7; a possible D gene is TRBD2 (5 bases). The CDR3 runs 15 residues. CDR1 SSHAT and CDR2 FNYEAQ come from the germline V gene (reference sequence). CDR3 nucleotides: TGTGCTAGCAGCTTAGAAGCGGCACCCAGCTACGAGCAGTACTTC. This gives the protein CASSLEAAPSYEQYF.

The chain joins TRBV11-2 to TRBJ2-2, with TRBD1 identical over 10 bases. CDR3 length: 16 residues. In germline, CDR1 is SGHAT, CDR2 FQNNGV. The ends lost 5 bases at V and 1 base at J; junction bases unmatched: 4. The CDR3 bases are TGTGCCAGCAGCCATTGGGACAGGGGGAACACCGGGGAGCTGTTTTTT. Encoded protein: CASSHWDRGNTGELFF.

This rearrangement joins TRBV27 to TRBJ2-2; 7 bases align to TRBD2. Germline V gene lookup returns CDR1 MNHEY and CDR2 SMNVEV (reference sequence). The CDR3 covers 16 residues. V shed 7 bases, J shed 7 bases, and the junction held 15 bases outside the gene matches. The CDR3 DNA reads TGTGCCAGCAAGGGCGGGGGAGGGCCCTGGAACGGGGAGCTGTTTTTT. Its translation: CASKGGGGPWNGELFF.

The chain carries TRBV14 and TRBJ2-4; D uncertain. Per germline, CDR1 SGHDN and CDR2 FVKESK. The V end lost 1 base, the J end lost 6 bases, and 13 bases lay between the germline ends. There are 15 residues in the CDR3. For the CDR3, the DNA is TGTGCCAGCAGCCAAGGCCCCGGACCACCAAACATTCAGTACTTC. This encodes CASSQGPGPPNIQYF.

This chain connects TRBV27 to TRBJ2-1, with 9 positions matching TRBD2. This CDR3 comprises 15 residues. V lost 4 bases and J lost 7; bases outside the gene matches: 8. In germline, CDR1 is MNHEY, CDR2 SMNVEV (reference sequence). The CDR3 DNA reads as TGTGCCAGCAGTTCCCTTAGCGGGAGTGGGAATGAGCAGTTCTTC. It yields the protein CASSSLSGSGNEQFF.

About this clone itself: The same CDR3 is also encoded by other DNA sequences in this sample. The chain combines TRBV27 with TRBJ2-1, with no clear D. The germline V and J ends were trimmed by 6 bases and 4 bases, with 4 bases remaining between them. There are 11 residues in the CDR3. Germline CDR1 is MNHEY and CDR2 is SMNVEV (reference sequence). The CDR3 reads CASSQYNEQFF. Written as DNA, the CDR3 is TGTGCCAGCAGCCAGTACAATGAGCAGTTCTTC.